This passage covers 19 T cell receptor beta chains from one sample sequenced in a study of T cells in Graves' hyperthyroidism and ophthalmopathy. Using RNA transcripts as the source, TCR beta CDR3 regions were amplified. The study used the HTBI primer set for a first-round RT-PCR of the TCR CDR3. Each CDR3 protein is one row after TCRdb ran MiXCR on the multiplex PCR reads. The table has about 210,000 distinct CDR3 sequences, about 17% seen once. Material: blood. All receptors derive from a man aged 40-50 years with Graves' hyperthyroidism.

The chain links TRBV20-1 to TRBJ1-1; D uncertain. Trimming left V 6 bases short and J 1 base short, with 9 bases between. The V gene's germline CDR1 is DFQATT and CDR2 SNEGSKA (reference sequence). The CDR3 is 12 residues long. The CDR3 region has the DNA TGCAGTGCCAACCTCGGGAACACTGAAGCTTTCTTT. This translates into CSANLGNTEAFF.

Ten or more counts support this clonotype. The chain joins TRBV20-1 to TRBJ2-7, with D uncertain. Germline V CDR1 and CDR2: DFQATT, SNEGSKA (reference sequence). V was trimmed by 8 bases and J by 6 bases, leaving 20 bases between them. CDR3 length: 13 residues. The DNA for the CDR3 is TGCAGTCCCTCAGAGGCGGTCCTGCTCGAGCAGTACTTC. Encoded protein: CSPSEAVLLEQYF.

This clonotype was counted a few times. The chain uses TRBV7-2 and TRBJ2-3; D unresolved. The CDR3 consists of 13 residues. Germline assignment: CDR1 SGHTA and CDR2 FQGNSA. V was pared by 4 bases and J by 3 bases, with 8 bases between. CDR3 DNA sequence: TGTGCCAGCAGCTCCCTTCAGACAGATACGCAGTATTTT. Its translation: CASSSLQTDTQYF.

There are a few counts of this clonotype. The CDR3 sequence: CASSIRQMNTEAFF. The CDR3 DNA reads as TGTGCCAGTAGTATAAGGCAGATGAACACTGAAGCTTTCTTT. The chain couples TRBV19 to TRBJ1-1, with D hard to call. CDR3 size: 14 residues. The V end lost 2 bases, the J end lost 0 bases, and 7 bases lay between the germline ends. Per germline, CDR1 LNHDA and CDR2 SQIVND (reference sequence).

V gene TRBV19 combines with J gene TRBJ1-5; D is undetermined. Germline CDR1 LNHDA, CDR2 SQIVND (reference sequence). The CDR3 runs to 18 residues. V was trimmed by 5 bases and J by 3 bases, leaving 23 bases between them. In nucleotides, the CDR3 is TGTGCCAGTAGTCCTGGGGTAGGTCAAGCTTTTAACAATCAGCCCCAGCATTTT. It codes for CASSPGVGQAFNNQPQHF. The complete variable domain, with remaining parts taken from reference TRBV19 and TRBJ1-5, reads DGGITQSPKYLFRKEGQNVTLSCEQNLNHDAMYWYRQDPGQGLRLIYYSQIVNDFQKGDIAEGYSVSREKKESFPLTVTSAQKNPTAFYLCASSPGVGQAFNNQPQHFGDGTRLSIL.

This clonotype has at least ten counts. The chain employs TRBV28 and TRBJ2-7; the match to TRBD1 covers 7 bases. The junction had 12 bases not matched to a gene; V was cut back by 5 bases and J by 2 bases. The CDR3 is 16 amino acids. Germline CDR1 is MDHEN and CDR2 is SYDVKM. Written as DNA, the CDR3 is TGTGCCAGCAGTAGCCCCGGGACAGATTCGACCTACGAGCAGTACTTC. Amino acid sequence: CASSSPGTDSTYEQYF. The entire variable domain, with the rest obtained from reference TRBV28 and TRBJ2-7, is as follows: DVKVTQSSRYLVKRTGEKVFLECVQDMDHENMFWYRQDPGLGLRLIYFSYDVKMKEKGDIPEGYSVSREKKERFSLILESASTNQTSMYLCASSSPGTDSTYEQYFGPGTRLTVT.

This clonotype has ten or more counts. The rearrangement links TRBV20-1 to TRBJ1-5, with D perhaps matching TRBD1 (5 bases). V was shortened by 0 bases and J by 4 bases, with 13 bases between the two germline ends. CDR1 and CDR2 (germline): DFQATT, SNEGSKA (reference sequence). The CDR3 length is 15 residues. Written as DNA, the CDR3 is TGCAGTGCTAGAGATCGAAGGACACCAAATCAGCCCCAGCATTTT. Residues: CSARDRRTPNQPQHF.

At least ten counts were recorded for this clonotype. The chain couples TRBV27 to TRBJ1-1; D gene uncertain. The CDR3 is 13 residues long. Deletions cut 7 bases from V and 7 bases from J, with 16 bases between. The germline CDR1 and CDR2 sequences are MNHEY and SMNVEV (reference sequence). The CDR3 sequence: CASTPPGGNEAFF. Here the CDR3 DNA reads TGTGCCAGCACACCCCCCGGCGGGAATGAAGCTTTCTTT.

This chain connects TRBV27 to TRBJ2-2; 9 positions agree with TRBD2. Germline V gives CDR1 MNHEY, CDR2 SMNVEV (reference sequence). J gave up 3 bases and V 6 bases, and 11 bases lay outside the gene matches. CDR3 size: 17 residues. CDR3 loop: CASSFGGLAGHTGELFF. In DNA, the CDR3 is TGTGCCAGCAGCTTTGGCGGGCTAGCGGGGCACACCGGGGAGCTGTTTTTT.

The chain has TRBV9 and TRBJ1-2; possible D gene TRBD1, 6 bases. The CDR3 totals 14 residues. Trimming took off 0 bases at V and 5 bases at J, with 11 bases between the two ends. Germline values: CDR1 SGDLS, CDR2 YYNGEE. The CDR3 bases are TGTGCCAGCAGCGTAGGAGGGGGTCGGTATGGCTACACCTTC. It specifies CASSVGGGRYGYTF. Looking up the rest from reference TRBV9 and TRBJ1-2 gives the full variable domain: DSGVTQTPKHLITATGQRVTLRCSPRSGDLSVYWYQQSLDQGLQFLIQYYNGEERAKGNILERFSAQQFPDLHSELNLSSLELGDSALYFCASSVGGGRYGYTFGSGTRLTVV.

This clonotype was found many times. The chain uses TRBV7-2 and TRBJ2-2; 10 bases line up with TRBD1. Germline assignment: CDR1 SGHTA and CDR2 FQGNSA. Trimming at V came to 8 bases and at J to 7 bases, leaving 10 bases not matched to a gene. The length of the CDR3 is 15 residues. The CDR3 loop reads CASGTRTGGIGELFF. The CDR3 DNA is TGTGCCAGCGGTACAAGGACAGGGGGAATCGGGGAGCTGTTTTTT.

This clonotype was detected only a few times. The V call is TRBV10-2, the J call TRBJ1-6; D is possibly TRBD1 (6 bases). CDR1 is WSHSY and CDR2 is SAAADI in the germline V gene. This CDR3 is 16 amino acids long. Trimming left V 7 bases short and J 6 bases short, with 19 bases between. The CDR3 is CASNNGRTVANSPLHF. The CDR3 DNA sequence: TGCGCCAGCAACAACGGGCGGACAGTGGCTAATTCACCCCTCCACTTT.

The chain uses TRBV7-2 and TRBJ2-7; D ambiguous. CDR3 length: 12 amino acids. The V end was cut by 5 bases, the J end by 10 bases, with 15 bases between. The V gene's germline CDR1 is SGHTA and CDR2 FQGNSA. The CDR3 reads CASSNHLGDQYF. CDR3 nucleotide sequence: TGTGCCAGCAGCAACCATCTAGGCGACCAGTACTTC.

DNA of the CDR3: TGCGCCAGCAGCGATGGGCCCGGGGCGGTCCAAAACATTCAGTACTTC. Translation: CASSDGPGAVQNIQYF. This rearrangement joins TRBV10-1 to TRBJ2-4, with D perhaps being TRBD1 or TRBD2 (5 bases each). With 6 bases removed from V and 5 bases from J, the gap between germline ends came to 20 bases. CDR1 and CDR2 from the germline V gene are WNHNN and SYGVQD (reference sequence). This CDR3 has 16 residues.

This clonotype was picked up many times. This chain uses TRBV11-2 with TRBJ1-1; D might be TRBD1 (6 bases). There are 16 residues in the CDR3. V lost 2 bases and J lost 2, with 15 bases in between. The germline V gene encodes CDR1 SGHAT and CDR2 FQNNGV. For the CDR3, the DNA is TGTGCCAGCAGCTTACAACAGTTCAGGGGTAACACTGAAGCTTTCTTT. This sequence encodes CASSLQQFRGNTEAFF. The variable domain in full, with the rest retrieved from reference TRBV11-2 and TRBJ1-1, is EAGVAQSPRYKIIEKRQSVAFWCNPISGHATLYWYQQILGQGPKLLIQFQNNGVVDDSQLPKDRFSAERLKGVDSTLKIQPAKLEDSAVYLCASSLQQFRGNTEAFFGQGTRLTVV.

This clonotype was picked up many times. V gene TRBV7-9 combines with J gene TRBJ2-3, with unresolved D. The CDR3 is 13 amino acids. Per the germline V gene, CDR1 is SEHNR and CDR2 is FQNEAQ (reference sequence). The V and J ends lost 0 bases and 6 bases respectively, with 7 bases between them. In DNA form, the CDR3 reads TGTGCCAGCAGCTTAGCGTACGGGGATACGCAGTATTTT. It codes for CASSLAYGDTQYF.

This clonotype was found many times. CDR3 region: CASSPAEAGQGAYEQYF. The CDR3 DNA is TGTGCCAGCAGCCCTGCAGAGGCGGGACAGGGGGCCTACGAGCAGTACTTC. The gene calls are TRBV28 and TRBJ2-7, with TRBD1 identical over 11 bases. Trimming cost V 6 bases and J 2 bases; bases outside gene matches: 12. The length of the CDR3 is 17 residues. Germline assignment: CDR1 MDHEN and CDR2 SYDVKM.

The chain combines TRBV7-2 with TRBJ2-7; tentatively, D is TRBD1 (6 bases). This CDR3 has 14 amino acids. With 5 bases removed from V and 2 bases from J, the gap between germline ends came to 13 bases. Germline lookup yields CDR1 SGHTA and CDR2 FQGNSA. CDR3 sequence reads: CASSMGTLAYEQYF. CDR3 nucleotides: TGTGCCAGCAGCATGGGGACACTTGCCTACGAGCAGTACTTC.

This chain uses TRBV7-9 with TRBJ1-1; unclear D gene. In germline, CDR1 is SEHNR, CDR2 FQNEAQ (reference sequence). V gave up 0 bases and J gave up 5 bases, with 10 bases separating them. This CDR3 spans 14 amino acids. Here the CDR3 reads CASSLAEISTEAFF. For the CDR3, the DNA is TGTGCCAGCAGCTTAGCGGAGATATCGACTGAAGCTTTCTTT.